This is a list of T cell receptor beta chains from one sample in a study of blood T cell repertoires in COVID-19. Sequencing used immunoSEQ multiplex PCR; TCRdb keeps in-frame clones, though not all of them. The repertoire holds roughly 100,000 clones, with approximately 85% as singletons. Sequenced: peripheral blood. Every receptor here comes from a man in his fifties or sixties with acute or convalescent COVID-19. The CDR3 runs from the conserved cysteine through the conserved F or W. D genes are given only for firm matches. Clone size, where shown, is once, few, many, or a class for clones that have expanded.

CDR3 DNA: TGTGCCAGCAGCCAAGGACAGGCTAACTATGGCTACACCTTC
CDR3 protein: CASSQGQANYGYTF
V gene: TRBV3-1/TRBV3-2
J gene: TRBJ1-2
clone size: .
D gene: .

CDR3 DNA: TGTGCCAGCAGCTTAGGTCCCCAGGGCGAGCAGTACTTC
CDR3 protein: CASSLGPQGEQYF
V gene: TRBV7-8
J gene: TRBJ2-7
clone size: .
D gene: .

CDR3 DNA: TGTGCCAGCAGCTTATCAGGGATCCACCAAGAGACCCAGTACTTC
CDR3 protein: CASSLSGIHQETQYF
V gene: TRBV11-3
J gene: TRBJ2-5
clone size: .
D gene: .

CDR3 DNA: TGTGCCAGCAGCCCCGAGGGTAGGAACACTGAAGCTTTCTTT
CDR3 protein: CASSPEGRNTEAFF
V gene: TRBV11-1
J gene: TRBJ1-1
clone size: .
D gene: .

CDR3 DNA: TGTGCCATCAGACAAGGGGGATTGGGCTACGAGCAGTACTTC
CDR3 protein: CAIRQGGLGYEQYF
V gene: TRBV10-3
J gene: TRBJ2-7
clone size: .
D gene: .

CDR3 DNA: TGTGCCACCAGTGATTACCCGGGACAGGGGGCGAATGAGCAGTTCTTC
CDR3 protein: CATSDYPGQGANEQFF
V gene: TRBV24-1
J gene: TRBJ2-1
clone size: .
D gene: TRBD1

CDR3 DNA: TGTGCCAGCAGTTACTCACGGGGCGGGGATGAAAAACTGTTTTTT
CDR3 protein: CASSYSRGGDEKLFF
V gene: TRBV6-5
J gene: TRBJ1-4
clone size: .
D gene: .

CDR3 DNA: TGTGCCAGCAGCTTAGCAGGGGGCCGCGAGCAGTACTTC
CDR3 protein: CASSLAGGREQYF
V gene: TRBV7-6
J gene: TRBJ2-7
clone size: .
D gene: TRBD1

CDR3 DNA: TGTGCCAGCAGCCGCAGGGGGCCGAATGAAAAACTGTTTTTT
CDR3 protein: CASSRRGPNEKLFF
V gene: TRBV28
J gene: TRBJ1-4
clone size: once
D gene: TRBD1

CDR3 DNA: TGTGCCAGCACCCCACTTGGAGCGGGAGGACCATACGAGCAGTACTTC
CDR3 protein: CASTPLGAGGPYEQYF
V gene: TRBV27
J gene: TRBJ2-7
clone size: .
D gene: TRBD2

CDR3 DNA: TGTGCCAGCAGTTTATCTCGGGGGGCCCCGAACACTGAAGCTTTCTTT
CDR3 protein: CASSLSRGAPNTEAFF
V gene: TRBV27
J gene: TRBJ1-1
clone size: .
D gene: .

CDR3 DNA: .
CDR3 protein: CASSRTGSYGYTFWAF
V gene: TRBV27
J gene: TRBJ1-2
clone size: .
D gene: .

CDR3 DNA: TGTGCCAGCAGCCCTCGGACAGGAAATTCACCCCTCCACTTT
CDR3 protein: CASSPRTGNSPLHF
V gene: TRBV7-9
J gene: TRBJ1-6
clone size: .
D gene: TRBD1

CDR3 DNA: TGTGCCAGCGGGGGAGCGGGGATCTATGGCTACACCTTC
CDR3 protein: CASGGAGIYGYTF
V gene: TRBV12-3/TRBV12-4
J gene: TRBJ1-2
clone size: .
D gene: .

CDR3 DNA: TGCAGTGCTAGTTCCCAGGCCTCCTACAATGAGCAGTTCTTC
CDR3 protein: CSASSQASYNEQFF
V gene: TRBV20-1
J gene: TRBJ2-1
clone size: .
D gene: .

CDR3 DNA: TGTGCCAGCAGCTTCATCTGGGCGGGGAGCTCCTACGAGCAGTACTTC
CDR3 protein: CASSFIWAGSSYEQYF
V gene: TRBV5-4
J gene: TRBJ2-7
clone size: .
D gene: .

CDR3 DNA: TGTGCCAGCAGTAGACAGGGTCATTATAATTCACCCCTCCACTTT
CDR3 protein: CASSRQGHYNSPLHF
V gene: TRBV27
J gene: TRBJ1-6
clone size: few
D gene: TRBD1

CDR3 DNA: TGTGCCTGGAGTGTTTCCTCGGGAAACAATGGACTCAATGAGCAGTTCTTC
CDR3 protein: CAWSVSSGNNGLNEQFF
V gene: TRBV30
J gene: TRBJ2-1
clone size: .
D gene: .

CDR3 DNA: TGCGCCAGCAGCCAAGATGGGACAGAGCAGTACTTC
CDR3 protein: CASSQDGTEQYF
V gene: TRBV4-1
J gene: TRBJ2-7
clone size: .
D gene: .

CDR3 DNA: TGTGCCAGCAGTCACACTAGCGGGCTTGCCTACGAGCAGTACTTC
CDR3 protein: CASSHTSGLAYEQYF
V gene: TRBV27
J gene: TRBJ2-7
clone size: .
D gene: TRBD2

CDR3 DNA: TGTGCCAGCTCGCTTCAGGCCTCCTACGAGCAGTACTTC
CDR3 protein: CASSLQASYEQYF
V gene: TRBV3-1/TRBV3-2
J gene: TRBJ2-7
clone size: .
D gene: .

CDR3 DNA: TGCGCCAGCAGCCACCCAACAGGGCTAAATTCACCCCTCCACTTT
CDR3 protein: CASSHPTGLNSPLHF
V gene: TRBV4-1
J gene: TRBJ1-6
clone size: .
D gene: .

CDR3 DNA: TGCGCCAGCAGTGAGTCACTAGGGTCCTACGAGCAGTACTTC
CDR3 protein: CASSESLGSYEQYF
V gene: TRBV10-1
J gene: TRBJ2-7
clone size: few
D gene: .

CDR3 DNA: TGTGCCAGCAGCGACACTTTCTCCTATAATTCACCCCTCCACTTT
CDR3 protein: CASSDTFSYNSPLHF
V gene: TRBV6-5
J gene: TRBJ1-6
clone size: .
D gene: .

CDR3 DNA: TGTGCCAGCAGTCAGACAGGACCTCTCAGCAATCAGCCCCAGCATTTT
CDR3 protein: CASSQTGPLSNQPQHF
V gene: TRBV28
J gene: TRBJ1-5
clone size: .
D gene: .

CDR3 DNA: TGTGCCAGCAGCTTAGCGACGGGGGGGGCCTACGAGCAGTACTTC
CDR3 protein: CASSLATGGAYEQYF
V gene: TRBV7-8
J gene: TRBJ2-7
clone size: .
D gene: TRBD2

CDR3 DNA: TGTGCCAGCAGTTACTTGACAGGGGCAGATACGCAGTATTTT
CDR3 protein: CASSYLTGADTQYF
V gene: TRBV6-5
J gene: TRBJ2-3
clone size: .
D gene: TRBD1

CDR3 DNA: TGTGCCAGCAGCAAACGTCGACTAGCCCGAAACCTCAATGAGCAGTTCTTC
CDR3 protein: CASSKRRLARNLNEQFF
V gene: TRBV5-6
J gene: TRBJ2-1
clone size: .
D gene: TRBD2

CDR3 DNA: TGTGCCAGCAGTGGGGCAGGCATCACAGATACGCAGTATTTT
CDR3 protein: CASSGAGITDTQYF
V gene: TRBV11-2
J gene: TRBJ2-3
clone size: .
D gene: .

CDR3 DNA: TGTGCCAGCAGCCAAGGGCTGAGGGAGACCCAGTACTTC
CDR3 protein: CASSQGLRETQYF
V gene: TRBV3-1/TRBV3-2
J gene: TRBJ2-5
clone size: .
D gene: .

CDR3 DNA: TGTGCCAGCAGACCCCTAGCGGGCCAGTACTTC
CDR3 protein: CASRPLAGQYF
V gene: TRBV2
J gene: TRBJ2-7
clone size: once
D gene: TRBD2

CDR3 DNA: TGTGCCAGCAGCTTAGGACAGGGACTCCACACCGGGGAGCTGTTTTTT
CDR3 protein: CASSLGQGLHTGELFF
V gene: TRBV7-6
J gene: TRBJ2-2
clone size: .
D gene: .

CDR3 DNA: TGCAGCGGGGAAGACGGGGGATCCTACGAGCAGTACTTC
CDR3 protein: CSGEDGGSYEQYF
V gene: TRBV29-1
J gene: TRBJ2-7
clone size: .
D gene: .